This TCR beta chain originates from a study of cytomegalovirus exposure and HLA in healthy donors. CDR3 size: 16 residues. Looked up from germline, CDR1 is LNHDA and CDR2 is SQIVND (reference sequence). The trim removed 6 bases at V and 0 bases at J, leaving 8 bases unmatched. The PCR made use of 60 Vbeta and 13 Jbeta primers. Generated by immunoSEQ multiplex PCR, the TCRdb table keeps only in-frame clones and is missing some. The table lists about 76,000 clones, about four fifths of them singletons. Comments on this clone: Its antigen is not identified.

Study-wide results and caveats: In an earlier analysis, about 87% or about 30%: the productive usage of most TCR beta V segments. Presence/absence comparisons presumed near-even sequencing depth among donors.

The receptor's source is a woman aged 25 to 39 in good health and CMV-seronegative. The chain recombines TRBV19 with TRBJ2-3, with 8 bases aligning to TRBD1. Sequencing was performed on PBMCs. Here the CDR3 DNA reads TGTGCCAGTAGCAGGGGGCGGAGGGGGAGCACAGATACGCAGTATTTT. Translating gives CASSRGRRGSTDTQYF.